This TCR beta chain is from a study of blood T cells in healthy people across ages. Germline V gene data show CDR1 as MNHNS and CDR2 as SASEGT. The CDR3 is 16 residues long. V lost 8 bases and J lost 0; bases outside the gene matches: 9. PCR was performed a second time for roughly 6 to 12 cycles using a sample-barcoded 5' primer and a J-beta primer mix. TCRdb itself ran the 5' RACE reads through MiXCR, one entry per CDR3 protein. The sample consists of about 650,000 distinct CDR3 sequences, about 30% of them appearing once. Ten or more counts support this clonotype. Every donor gave 9 to 10 milliliters of peripheral blood. Isolation per sample recovered at least 7 million PBMCs.

The chain carries TRBV6-1 and TRBJ2-1; 8 nucleotides match TRBD2. The TCR comes from a woman of 80 years or more in good health. Sequenced material: blood. The CDR3, as DNA: TGTGCCAGCTCGATAGCGGGGACCCCCTCCTACAATGAGCAGTTCTTC. Translated: CASSIAGTPSYNEQFF.